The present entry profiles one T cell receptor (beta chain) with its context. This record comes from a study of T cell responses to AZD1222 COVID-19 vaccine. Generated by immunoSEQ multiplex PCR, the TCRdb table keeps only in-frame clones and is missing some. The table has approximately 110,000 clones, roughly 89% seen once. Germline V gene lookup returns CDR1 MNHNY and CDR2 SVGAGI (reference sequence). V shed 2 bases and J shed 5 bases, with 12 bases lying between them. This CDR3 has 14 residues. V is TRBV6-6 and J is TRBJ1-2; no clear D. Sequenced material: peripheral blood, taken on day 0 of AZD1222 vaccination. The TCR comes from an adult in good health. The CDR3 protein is CASSYSTSVYGYTF. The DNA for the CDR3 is TGTGCCAGCAGTTACAGTACTTCAGTTTATGGCTACACCTTC.